These T cell receptor beta chains were read from a single sample in a study of T cells in Graves' hyperthyroidism and ophthalmopathy. MiXCR, run by TCRdb on the multiplex PCR reads, gives a single entry per CDR3 protein. Among about 350,000 distinct CDR3 sequences listed, approximately 18% were seen once. Input material: blood. Every receptor here comes from a middle-aged woman with Graves' ophthalmopathy. CDR3s include the opening cysteine and the closing phenylalanine or tryptophan. A D gene is named only where the DNA matches it firmly. Clone size is not always given. Where it is, it says once, few, many or a class for expanded clones.

clone_size,j_call,d_call,v_call,cdr3_aa,cdr3_nt
many,TRBJ2-6,.,TRBV28,CASSLLGAGANVLTF,TGTGCCAGCAGTTTATTAGGGGCTGGGGCCAACGTCCTGACTTTC
.,TRBJ1-1,TRBD1,TRBV11-2,CASSVENRGLKEAFF,TGTGCCAGCAGCGTAGAAAACAGGGGGCTTAAAGAAGCTTTCTTT
.,TRBJ2-2,TRBD1,TRBV6-1,CASRPRQGAGGELFF,TGTGCCAGCAGACCCCGACAGGGGGCAGGCGGGGAGCTGTTTTTT
few,TRBJ1-2,.,TRBV6-1,CASSEVVGDYGYTF,TGTGCCAGCAGTGAAGTGGTAGGAGACTATGGCTACACCTTC
.,TRBJ2-2,.,TRBV7-6,CASSPTDFTGELFF,TGTGCCAGCAGTCCGACAGATTTTACCGGGGAGCTGTTTTTT
many,TRBJ1-3,.,TRBV30,CAWSVAGRNTIYF,TGTGCCTGGAGTGTAGCAGGACGGAACACCATATATTTT
many,TRBJ2-7,TRBD2,TRBV9,CASSVEGTSVGEQYF,TGTGCCAGCAGCGTAGAGGGGACTAGCGTGGGAGAGCAGTACTTC
.,TRBJ1-1,.,TRBV7-8,CASRGLQGVEAFF,TGTGCCAGCAGAGGACTACAGGGAGTTGAAGCTTTCTTT
many,TRBJ1-6,TRBD1,TRBV5-1,CASSLLFGQGNSPLHF,TGCGCCAGCAGCTTGCTCTTCGGACAGGGGAATTCACCCCTCCACTTT
many,TRBJ1-5,.,TRBV13,CASSVRGDQPQHF,TGTGCCAGCAGCGTCCGGGGGGATCAGCCCCAGCATTTT
.,TRBJ1-5,.,TRBV28,CASSSDNQPQHF,TGTGCCAGCAGTTCCGACAATCAGCCCCAGCATTTT
many,TRBJ2-5,.,TRBV29-1,CSVEKQQETQYF,TGCAGCGTTGAGAAACAGCAAGAGACCCAGTACTTC
many,TRBJ2-7,TRBD1,TRBV28,CASSLSGQFYEQYF,TGTGCCAGCAGTTTATCGGGACAGTTCTACGAGCAGTACTTC
many,TRBJ1-1,TRBD1,TRBV28,CASSRKTGDTEAFF,TGTGCCAGCAGCCGGAAAACAGGGGACACTGAAGCTTTCTTT